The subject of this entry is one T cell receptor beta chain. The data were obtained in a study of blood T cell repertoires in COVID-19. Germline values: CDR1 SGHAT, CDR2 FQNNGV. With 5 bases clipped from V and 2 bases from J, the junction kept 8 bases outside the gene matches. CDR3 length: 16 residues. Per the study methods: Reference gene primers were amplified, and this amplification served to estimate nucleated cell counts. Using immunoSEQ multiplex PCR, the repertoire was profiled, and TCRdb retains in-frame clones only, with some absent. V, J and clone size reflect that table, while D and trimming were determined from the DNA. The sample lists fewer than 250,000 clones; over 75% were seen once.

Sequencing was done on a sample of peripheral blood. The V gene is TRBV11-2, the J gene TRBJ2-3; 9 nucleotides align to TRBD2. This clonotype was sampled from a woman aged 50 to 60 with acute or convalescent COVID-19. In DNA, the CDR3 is TGTGCCAGCAGCCGACAAGCGGGGGGCCTCACAGATACGCAGTATTTT. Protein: CASSRQAGGLTDTQYF.